This is a list of T cell receptor beta chains from one sample in a study of blood T cell repertoires in COVID-19. Clones were sequenced by immunoSEQ multiplex PCR, and TCRdb holds only the in-frame ones, with some missing. This sample has 430,000 or so clones, with roughly 88% found just once. Sequenced input: PBMCs or T cells enriched from blood (not recorded which). These TCRs come from a young woman who had been exposed to COVID-19. The CDR3 runs from the conserved cysteine through the conserved F or W. Each record gives: V gene, J gene, CDR3 protein.

TRBV19,TRBJ1-1,CASSITGPNTEAFF
TRBV7-3,TRBJ2-1,CASSTTSGGYNEQFF
TRBV6-1,TRBJ2-3,CASSEIAGGADTQYF
TRBV29-1,TRBJ1-1,CSVEGTVAAFF
TRBV6-5,TRBJ2-7,CASSIAGRLGEQYF
TRBV19,TRBJ1-6,CASSHRAAPLHF
TRBV10-2,TRBJ2-7,CASSGGQYEQYF
TRBV5-5,TRBJ2-3,CASSVLAGTSTDTQYF
TRBV10-3,TRBJ2-7,CAISAGLSSYEQYF
TRBV2,TRBJ2-3,CATSGGADTQYF
TRBV4-3,TRBJ2-2,CASSQEVVAANTGELFF
TRBV9,TRBJ2-7,CASSVGTGVGYEQYF
TRBV5-5,TRBJ2-5,CASSPGTGSQYTQYF
TRBV6-1,TRBJ2-1,CASSEGIAGGHEQFF
TRBV5-1,TRBJ1-6,CASSLGGTAVNSPLHF
TRBV14,TRBJ2-1,CASSHVEGTRSRNEQFF
TRBV6-5,TRBJ2-5,CASSYDESGKTQYF
TRBV28,TRBJ1-5,CASSLKGGGVNQPQHF
TRBV29-1,TRBJ1-1,CSALARYTEAFF
TRBV28,TRBJ1-1,CASSSSVRGEAFF
TRBV5-1,TRBJ1-2,CASSSEGQLNYGYTF
TRBV29-1,TRBJ1-2,CSVDYPRGYGYTF
TRBV6-5,TRBJ2-3,CASSHIAGGTDTQYF